The T cell receptor beta chain under discussion was sequenced for a study of glioma-infiltrating T cells. Study at large: Target coverage was roughly 4- to 11-fold for 800,000 to 1,000,000 blood T cells. Findings and caveats of the study: Tissue-blood divergence was below expectation in non-neoplastic patients, above in gliomas. Shared blood CDR3 signature motifs marked patients with low tissue-blood divergence.

The sample holds a few counts of this clonotype. Its antigen remains unidentified. Amplification of TCR alpha and beta CDR3 regions from RNA used iRepertoire nested multiplex PCR. TCRdb reprocessed the multiplex PCR reads via MiXCR and lists one record per CDR3 protein. The data contain 300,000 to 450,000 distinct CDR3 sequences, less than 50% of them singletons. Germline V gene data show CDR1 as LGHNA and CDR2 as YSLEER. This CDR3 spans 17 amino acids. With V trimmed by 4 bases and J by 0 bases, 9 bases remained unmatched. V gene TRBV4-3 combines with J gene TRBJ2-3; 8 bases map to TRBD2. This clonotype was sampled from a human donor with low-grade glioma or glioblastoma, undergoing nonglioma brain surgery, or in good health (not recorded which). Material: glioma tissue, nonneoplastic brain tissue, or PBMCs (not recorded which). The CDR3 reads CASSRRRGLGSTDTQYF. Here the CDR3 DNA reads TGCGCCAGCAGCCGCCGAAGGGGACTAGGAAGCACAGATACGCAGTATTTT.